The sequence of this T cell receptor (beta chain) was determined in a study of cytomegalovirus exposure and HLA in healthy donors. There are 13 residues in the CDR3. Germline V gene lookup returns CDR1 ENHRY and CDR2 SYGVKD. Trimming took off 0 bases at V and 5 bases at J, with 7 bases between the two ends. Primers for the PCR totalled 60 Vbeta and 13 Jbeta. The data were produced by immunoSEQ multiplex PCR, yet TCRdb's version contains in-frame clones alone and is incomplete. The profile shows roughly 150,000 clones, roughly four fifths of them singletons. The clonotype comes from a man aged 40-49 years in good health and CMV-seronegative. V usage is TRBV10-3 and J usage is TRBJ1-2; unclear D gene. The sequencing input was PBMCs. Here the CDR3 reads CAISESRAYGYTF. The CDR3 nucleotides read TGTGCCATCAGTGAGTCGCGAGCATATGGCTACACCTTC.